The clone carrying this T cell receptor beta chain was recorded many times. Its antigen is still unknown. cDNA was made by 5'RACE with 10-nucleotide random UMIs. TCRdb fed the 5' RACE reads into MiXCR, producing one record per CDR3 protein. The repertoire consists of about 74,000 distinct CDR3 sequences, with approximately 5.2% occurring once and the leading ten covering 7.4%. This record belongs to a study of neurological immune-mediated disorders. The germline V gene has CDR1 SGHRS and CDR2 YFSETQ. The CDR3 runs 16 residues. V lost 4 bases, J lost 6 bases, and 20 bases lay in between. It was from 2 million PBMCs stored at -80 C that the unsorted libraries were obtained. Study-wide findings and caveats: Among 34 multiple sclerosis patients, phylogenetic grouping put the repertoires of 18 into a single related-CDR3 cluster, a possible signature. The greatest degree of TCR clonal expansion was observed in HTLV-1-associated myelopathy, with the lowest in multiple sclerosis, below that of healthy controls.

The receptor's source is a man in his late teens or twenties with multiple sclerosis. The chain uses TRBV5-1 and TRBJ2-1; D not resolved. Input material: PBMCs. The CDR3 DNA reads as TGCGCCAGCAGCCCCCCCACCTCTAGTACTACCAATGAGCAGTTCTTC. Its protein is CASSPPTSSTTNEQFF.